These 9 T cell receptor beta chains came from one sample sequenced in a study of blood T cell repertoires in COVID-19. Measured with immunoSEQ multiplex PCR; TCRdb has only the in-frame clones, and not every one. The repertoire includes under 150,000 clones, roughly 69% of them detected once, and roughly 2% sits in the top ten. Sequencing was done on a sample of peripheral blood. The receptors here all came from a woman in her 70s with acute or convalescent COVID-19.

This clone was detected ten times or more. The rearrangement joins TRBV18 to TRBJ2-2; D may be TRBD1 (5 bases). Deletions cut 4 bases from V and 0 bases from J, with 12 bases between. This CDR3 has 16 amino acids. Germline V gene lookup returns CDR1 KGHSH and CDR2 LQKENI. CDR3 region: CASSLTGAANTGELFF. In DNA, the CDR3 is TGTGCCAGCTCACTCACAGGCGCCGCGAACACCGGGGAGCTGTTTTTT.

The CDR3 nucleotides are TGTGCCAGCATGTACAGGGCAACTAATGAAAAACTGTTTTTT. It is translated as CASMYRATNEKLFF. The chain links TRBV2 to TRBJ1-4; tentative D call: TRBD1 (6 bases). This CDR3 comprises 14 residues. Germline CDR1 reads SNHLY; CDR2 reads FYNNEI. V lost 7 bases and J 0 bases, leaving 9 bases between the germline ends.

V is TRBV13 and J is TRBJ2-1; 15 bases agree with TRBD2. The CDR3 has 18 residues. The trim removed 3 bases at V and 5 bases at J, leaving 8 bases unmatched. The germline V gene has CDR1 PRHDT and CDR2 FYEKMQ (reference sequence). The CDR3: CASSLGLAGGPPHNEQFF. The CDR3 DNA reads TGTGCCAGCAGCTTGGGACTAGCGGGAGGACCCCCCCACAATGAGCAGTTCTTC.

The rearrangement joins TRBV19 to TRBJ1-1; D is undetermined. The CDR3 contains 15 residues. Per the germline V gene, CDR1 is LNHDA and CDR2 is SQIVND (reference sequence). V was trimmed by 6 bases and J by 3 bases, leaving 17 bases between them. Here the CDR3 DNA reads TGTGCCAGTAGCGTTGATATGGGAGGAGACACTGAAGCTTTCTTT. It encodes CASSVDMGGDTEAFF. The full variable domain, its missing parts supplied by reference TRBV19 and TRBJ1-1, is DGGITQSPKYLFRKEGQNVTLSCEQNLNHDAMYWYRQDPGQGLRLIYYSQIVNDFQKGDIAEGYSVSREKKESFPLTVTSAQKNPTAFYLCASSVDMGGDTEAFFGQGTRLTVV.

The gene calls are TRBV30 and TRBJ1-2, with 7 bases matching TRBD1. Per germline, CDR1 GTSNPN and CDR2 SVGIG (reference sequence). J was trimmed by 7 bases and V by 1 base; bases with no gene match: 6. The CDR3 extends over 13 amino acids. DNA of the CDR3: TGTGCCTGGAGTGCGGGGCCAGGGGGTGGCTACACCTTC. Translating it yields CAWSAGPGGGYTF.

The chain uses TRBV2 and TRBJ1-1; D gene uncertain. This CDR3 region has 13 residues. CDR1 and CDR2 (germline): SNHLY, FYNNEI. Trimming left V 7 bases short and J 4 bases short, with 13 bases between. This CDR3 reads CASTQHRSTEAFF. CDR3 coding DNA: TGTGCCAGCACCCAACACCGGAGCACTGAAGCTTTCTTT.

This chain uses TRBV24-1 with TRBJ1-4; D is ambiguous. CDR1 is KGHDR, CDR2 SFDVKD, per germline. The V and J ends lost 4 bases and 7 bases respectively, with 15 bases between them. CDR3 size: 15 residues. CDR3 sequence: CATSDRHRDIEKLFF. DNA of the CDR3: TGTGCCACCAGTGACCGACACAGAGATATTGAAAAACTGTTTTTT.

The V and J genes are TRBV28 and TRBJ1-4, with D tentatively TRBD1 (5 bases). Germline V gives CDR1 MDHEN, CDR2 SYDVKM. CDR3 length: 12 amino acids. V dropped 5 bases and J dropped 7 bases, with 8 bases sitting between them. CDR3: CASSDQGEKLFF. DNA of the CDR3: TGTGCCAGCAGTGACCAGGGTGAAAAACTGTTTTTT.

This chain uses TRBV7-8 with TRBJ1-1, with D possibly matching TRBD1 (5 bases). Germline V gives CDR1 SGHVS, CDR2 FQNEAQ. V was shortened by 1 base and J by 0 bases, with 6 bases between the two germline ends. The CDR3 length is 14 residues. The CDR3 loop is CASSLDRMNTEAFF. The CDR3 nucleotides read TGTGCCAGCAGCTTAGACAGGATGAACACTGAAGCTTTCTTT. Combining the CDR3 with reference TRBV7-8 and TRBJ1-1 gives the whole variable domain GAGVSQSPRYKVAKRGQDVALRCDPISGHVSLFWYQQALGQGPEFLTYFQNEAQLDKSGLPSDRFFAERPEGSVSTLKIQRTQQEDSAVYLCASSLDRMNTEAFFGQGTRLTVV.